This TCR beta chain stems from a study of cytomegalovirus exposure and HLA in healthy donors. Overall study results and limits: The listing of 150 to 200 TCR beta chains classed them as cytomegalovirus-associated. TCR beta sequences reportedly predicted most subjects' HLA-A and HLA-B alleles accurately. Data from an earlier analysis indicated that most TCR beta V segments were productive either about 87% or about 30% of the time. Trimming of TCR beta V- and J-genes showed a link, identified in a later analysis, to a missense DCLRE1C variant.

CDR1 is SGHTA, CDR2 FQGNSA, per germline. The V end lost 4 bases, the J end lost 2 bases, and 12 bases lay between the germline ends. This CDR3 has 15 residues. This PCR relied on a set of 60 Vbeta primers and 13 Jbeta primers. TCRdb's copy holds only in-frame clones and misses some; the assay was immunoSEQ multiplex PCR. This sample's table reports some 110,000 clones. On this clone itself: Its antigen is as yet unknown.

V and J are TRBV7-2 and TRBJ1-5; a weak D match, TRBD1 (5 bases). Material: PBMCs. This receptor was identified in a man in his forties or fifties in good health and CMV-seronegative. The CDR3 is CASSSRRGGNQPQHF. In DNA form, the CDR3 reads TGTGCCAGCAGCTCGAGAAGGGGTGGCAATCAGCCCCAGCATTTT. Together with reference TRBV7-2 and TRBJ1-5, the CDR3 gives the full variable domain: GAGVSQSPSNKVTEKGKDVELRCDPISGHTALYWYRQSLGQGLEFLIYFQGNSAPDKSGLPSDRFSAERTGGSVSTLTIQRTQQEDSAVYLCASSSRRGGNQPQHFGDGTRLSIL.